The present T cell receptor beta chain was sequenced within a study of blood T cell repertoires in COVID-19 (dated by TCRdb to 2020 to 2022). About the full investigation: Collaborator samples came from the United States, Italy and Spain and covered acute and convalescent phases of COVID-19. The repertoires were released in a freely available public database meant as a resource for research on the immune response to SARS-CoV-2. The dataset comprised deeply sampled blood TCRbeta repertoires from subjects exposed to, actively infected with, or recovered from COVID-19. A de-identified subject ID, COVID-19 status, age in years and sex were almost always included in the sample metadata. The prospective study material was composed of cDNA or gDNA derived from T cells, B-cell-depleted T cells, or PBMCs. Where available, HLA class I and class II types were obtained from metadata supplied by the sample provider rather than from assay-based typing. The samples were drawn from two sources: the first 160 participants of the ongoing ImmuneRACE study, and 1,200 or so subjects contributed by 6 global collaborators.

TCRbeta CDR3 regions were amplified from genomic DNA by means of the immunoSEQ Assay, a bias-controlled multiplex PCR. On the authors' methods: Within the assay, amplification of reference gene primers was used to estimate how many nucleated cells each sample contained. To quantify the absolute abundance of each unique TCRbeta CDR3 rearrangement, sequence reads were collapsed and filtered. Productive Simpson clonality was computed per sample as the square root of Simpson's diversity index over productive rearrangements. TCRdb carries this immuneACCESS record with in-frame sequences only. Its versions omit some clonotypes, under half of them owing to an unresolved V gene in the studies checked, with the rest unexplained. The DNA gave D and trimming, while V, J and clone size come from that table. This sample comprises more than 100,000 clones, approximately 81% of them detected only once. Of the sample, around 1.4% is held by the ten largest clones.

The collaborating institutions used their own protocols to collect whole blood in K2EDTA tubes. Collaborator samples were shipped for TCRbeta analysis as frozen whole blood, isolated PBMCs, or DNA extracted from either sample type. Here is what the overall study found, with its caveats: Clinical and demographic metadata were provided uncurated, with the amount varying by source and participant.

Points on this clone: Its antigen remains undetermined. The input lacks base qualities; no much larger clone sits a single base away.

The germline V gene supplies CDR1 SQVTM and CDR2 ANQGSEA. V is cut back by 4 bases and J by 0 bases, with 5 bases in the junction unmatched. Including the terminal cysteine and phenylalanine, the CDR3 comprises 14 residues. This entry keeps only the CDR3 DNA: 42 bases, framed from base 1. The chain is encoded by TRBV29-1 joined to TRBJ1-1; the junction holds 7 bases that match TRBD1. This clonotype was obtained from a man in his 60s with acute or convalescent COVID-19. The sample consisted of peripheral blood. The CDR3 protein is CSVAAGGLNTEAFF. The DNA is TGCAGCGTTGCCGCAGGGGGTCTGAACACTGAAGCTTTCTTT.